The rows below give T cell receptor beta chains drawn from one sample of a study of neurological immune-mediated disorders. TCRdb ran MiXCR on the 5' RACE reads and lists one entry per CDR3 protein. Among tens of thousands of distinct CDR3 sequences, under 6% were seen once, and the ten largest hold approximately 2%. Sequences were obtained from CD4+ T cells from blood. The receptors were gathered from a woman between 45 and 65 years old in good health. Each CDR3 is given with its conserved first and last residue. The D gene is left open where the match is weak. Only part of the rows carry a size: once, few, many, or a class if the clone is expanded.

clone size	J gene	V gene	D gene	CDR3 protein	CDR3 DNA
many	TRBJ2-5	TRBV7-8	NA	CASSPIVVAGETQYF	TGTGCCAGCAGCCCTATAGTAGTGGCTGGGGAGACCCAGTACTTC
many	TRBJ2-7	TRBV4-2	TRBD2	CASSQATSGGYEQYF	TGTGCCAGCAGCCAAGCGACTAGCGGGGGTTACGAGCAGTACTTC
many	TRBJ2-1	TRBV7-9	NA	CASSFHLRGNNEQFF	TGTGCCAGCAGCTTTCACTTGAGGGGGAACAATGAGCAGTTCTTC
NA	TRBJ2-2	TRBV20-1	TRBD1	CSAQDRWTGELFF	TGCAGTGCTCAGGACAGGTGGACCGGGGAGCTGTTTTTT
many	TRBJ1-6	TRBV10-3	NA	CAIKGRENSPLHF	TGTGCCATCAAGGGCAGGGAGAATTCACCCCTCCACTTT
many	TRBJ2-7	TRBV10-3	TRBD1	CAISEPGQVSYEQYF	TGTGCCATCAGTGAGCCGGGACAGGTGTCCTACGAGCAGTACTTC
NA	TRBJ2-1	TRBV5-4	TRBD2	CASSFGAGEGNEQFF	TGTGCCAGCAGCTTCGGGGCGGGAGAAGGAAATGAGCAGTTCTTC
many	TRBJ2-1	TRBV19	TRBD2	CASTELAGVGEQFF	TGTGCCTCAACGGAATTAGCGGGAGTGGGTGAGCAGTTCTTC
many	TRBJ2-1	TRBV20-1	TRBD2	CSARNSGGTEQFF	TGCAGTGCTAGAAACAGCGGGGGGACTGAGCAGTTCTTC
medium-sized	TRBJ2-7	TRBV10-3	TRBD2	CAIRLTSGTSYEQYF	TGTGCCATCAGATTGACTAGCGGGACCTCCTACGAGCAGTACTTC
many	TRBJ2-2	TRBV28	NA	CASSFGHRPTTGELFF	TGTGCCAGCAGTTTCGGACACCGACCTACCACCGGGGAGCTGTTTTTT
many	TRBJ2-3	TRBV20-1	TRBD2	CSANLAGGPGGDTQYF	TGCAGTGCTAATCTAGCGGGGGGGCCCGGCGGAGATACGCAGTATTTT
many	TRBJ2-4	TRBV11-2	TRBD1	CASSFNTGGYIQYF	TGTGCCAGCAGCTTTAACACAGGGGGATACATTCAGTACTTC
many	TRBJ2-1	TRBV20-1	TRBD1	CSASKGQNSYNEQFF	TGCAGTGCTAGTAAGGGACAGAACTCCTACAATGAGCAGTTCTTC
many	TRBJ1-2	TRBV20-1	NA	CSAREGLGGYTF	TGCAGTGCTAGAGAGGGTCTGGGGGGCTACACCTTC
once	TRBJ2-2	TRBV6-6	TRBD2	CASSYPKGLDFGELFF	TGTGCCAGCAGTTACCCGAAGGGACTAGATTTTGGGGAGCTGTTTTTT
many	TRBJ2-1	TRBV29-1	NA	CSEKGRRNEQFF	TGCAGCGAAAAGGGGCGGCGCAATGAGCAGTTCTTC
many	TRBJ2-2	TRBV14	NA	CASRIRIRTGELFF	TGTGCCAGCAGAATCCGAATACGGACCGGGGAGCTGTTTTTT
many	TRBJ1-5	TRBV7-2	NA	CASSLVISNQPQHF	TGTGCCAGCAGCTTGGTTATTAGCAATCAGCCCCAGCATTTT
many	TRBJ2-7	TRBV7-9	TRBD1	CASSLGQEVEQYF	TGTGCCAGCAGCTTGGGACAGGAGGTCGAGCAGTACTTC
many	TRBJ2-5	TRBV7-9	NA	CASSSLSAGGTQYF	TGTGCCAGCAGCTCCCTCAGCGCCGGGGGGACCCAGTACTTC
many	TRBJ1-6	TRBV28	NA	CASSYDSPLHF	TGTGCCAGCAGTTATGATTCACCCCTCCACTTT
many	TRBJ2-2	TRBV6-2/TRBV6-3	NA	CASSYSKGQANTGELFF	TGTGCCAGCAGTTACTCGAAGGGGCAGGCGAACACCGGGGAGCTGTTTTTT
many	TRBJ2-7	TRBV5-1	NA	CASSLLTASYEQYF	TGCGCCAGCAGCTTGCTAACAGCGTCCTACGAGCAGTACTTC